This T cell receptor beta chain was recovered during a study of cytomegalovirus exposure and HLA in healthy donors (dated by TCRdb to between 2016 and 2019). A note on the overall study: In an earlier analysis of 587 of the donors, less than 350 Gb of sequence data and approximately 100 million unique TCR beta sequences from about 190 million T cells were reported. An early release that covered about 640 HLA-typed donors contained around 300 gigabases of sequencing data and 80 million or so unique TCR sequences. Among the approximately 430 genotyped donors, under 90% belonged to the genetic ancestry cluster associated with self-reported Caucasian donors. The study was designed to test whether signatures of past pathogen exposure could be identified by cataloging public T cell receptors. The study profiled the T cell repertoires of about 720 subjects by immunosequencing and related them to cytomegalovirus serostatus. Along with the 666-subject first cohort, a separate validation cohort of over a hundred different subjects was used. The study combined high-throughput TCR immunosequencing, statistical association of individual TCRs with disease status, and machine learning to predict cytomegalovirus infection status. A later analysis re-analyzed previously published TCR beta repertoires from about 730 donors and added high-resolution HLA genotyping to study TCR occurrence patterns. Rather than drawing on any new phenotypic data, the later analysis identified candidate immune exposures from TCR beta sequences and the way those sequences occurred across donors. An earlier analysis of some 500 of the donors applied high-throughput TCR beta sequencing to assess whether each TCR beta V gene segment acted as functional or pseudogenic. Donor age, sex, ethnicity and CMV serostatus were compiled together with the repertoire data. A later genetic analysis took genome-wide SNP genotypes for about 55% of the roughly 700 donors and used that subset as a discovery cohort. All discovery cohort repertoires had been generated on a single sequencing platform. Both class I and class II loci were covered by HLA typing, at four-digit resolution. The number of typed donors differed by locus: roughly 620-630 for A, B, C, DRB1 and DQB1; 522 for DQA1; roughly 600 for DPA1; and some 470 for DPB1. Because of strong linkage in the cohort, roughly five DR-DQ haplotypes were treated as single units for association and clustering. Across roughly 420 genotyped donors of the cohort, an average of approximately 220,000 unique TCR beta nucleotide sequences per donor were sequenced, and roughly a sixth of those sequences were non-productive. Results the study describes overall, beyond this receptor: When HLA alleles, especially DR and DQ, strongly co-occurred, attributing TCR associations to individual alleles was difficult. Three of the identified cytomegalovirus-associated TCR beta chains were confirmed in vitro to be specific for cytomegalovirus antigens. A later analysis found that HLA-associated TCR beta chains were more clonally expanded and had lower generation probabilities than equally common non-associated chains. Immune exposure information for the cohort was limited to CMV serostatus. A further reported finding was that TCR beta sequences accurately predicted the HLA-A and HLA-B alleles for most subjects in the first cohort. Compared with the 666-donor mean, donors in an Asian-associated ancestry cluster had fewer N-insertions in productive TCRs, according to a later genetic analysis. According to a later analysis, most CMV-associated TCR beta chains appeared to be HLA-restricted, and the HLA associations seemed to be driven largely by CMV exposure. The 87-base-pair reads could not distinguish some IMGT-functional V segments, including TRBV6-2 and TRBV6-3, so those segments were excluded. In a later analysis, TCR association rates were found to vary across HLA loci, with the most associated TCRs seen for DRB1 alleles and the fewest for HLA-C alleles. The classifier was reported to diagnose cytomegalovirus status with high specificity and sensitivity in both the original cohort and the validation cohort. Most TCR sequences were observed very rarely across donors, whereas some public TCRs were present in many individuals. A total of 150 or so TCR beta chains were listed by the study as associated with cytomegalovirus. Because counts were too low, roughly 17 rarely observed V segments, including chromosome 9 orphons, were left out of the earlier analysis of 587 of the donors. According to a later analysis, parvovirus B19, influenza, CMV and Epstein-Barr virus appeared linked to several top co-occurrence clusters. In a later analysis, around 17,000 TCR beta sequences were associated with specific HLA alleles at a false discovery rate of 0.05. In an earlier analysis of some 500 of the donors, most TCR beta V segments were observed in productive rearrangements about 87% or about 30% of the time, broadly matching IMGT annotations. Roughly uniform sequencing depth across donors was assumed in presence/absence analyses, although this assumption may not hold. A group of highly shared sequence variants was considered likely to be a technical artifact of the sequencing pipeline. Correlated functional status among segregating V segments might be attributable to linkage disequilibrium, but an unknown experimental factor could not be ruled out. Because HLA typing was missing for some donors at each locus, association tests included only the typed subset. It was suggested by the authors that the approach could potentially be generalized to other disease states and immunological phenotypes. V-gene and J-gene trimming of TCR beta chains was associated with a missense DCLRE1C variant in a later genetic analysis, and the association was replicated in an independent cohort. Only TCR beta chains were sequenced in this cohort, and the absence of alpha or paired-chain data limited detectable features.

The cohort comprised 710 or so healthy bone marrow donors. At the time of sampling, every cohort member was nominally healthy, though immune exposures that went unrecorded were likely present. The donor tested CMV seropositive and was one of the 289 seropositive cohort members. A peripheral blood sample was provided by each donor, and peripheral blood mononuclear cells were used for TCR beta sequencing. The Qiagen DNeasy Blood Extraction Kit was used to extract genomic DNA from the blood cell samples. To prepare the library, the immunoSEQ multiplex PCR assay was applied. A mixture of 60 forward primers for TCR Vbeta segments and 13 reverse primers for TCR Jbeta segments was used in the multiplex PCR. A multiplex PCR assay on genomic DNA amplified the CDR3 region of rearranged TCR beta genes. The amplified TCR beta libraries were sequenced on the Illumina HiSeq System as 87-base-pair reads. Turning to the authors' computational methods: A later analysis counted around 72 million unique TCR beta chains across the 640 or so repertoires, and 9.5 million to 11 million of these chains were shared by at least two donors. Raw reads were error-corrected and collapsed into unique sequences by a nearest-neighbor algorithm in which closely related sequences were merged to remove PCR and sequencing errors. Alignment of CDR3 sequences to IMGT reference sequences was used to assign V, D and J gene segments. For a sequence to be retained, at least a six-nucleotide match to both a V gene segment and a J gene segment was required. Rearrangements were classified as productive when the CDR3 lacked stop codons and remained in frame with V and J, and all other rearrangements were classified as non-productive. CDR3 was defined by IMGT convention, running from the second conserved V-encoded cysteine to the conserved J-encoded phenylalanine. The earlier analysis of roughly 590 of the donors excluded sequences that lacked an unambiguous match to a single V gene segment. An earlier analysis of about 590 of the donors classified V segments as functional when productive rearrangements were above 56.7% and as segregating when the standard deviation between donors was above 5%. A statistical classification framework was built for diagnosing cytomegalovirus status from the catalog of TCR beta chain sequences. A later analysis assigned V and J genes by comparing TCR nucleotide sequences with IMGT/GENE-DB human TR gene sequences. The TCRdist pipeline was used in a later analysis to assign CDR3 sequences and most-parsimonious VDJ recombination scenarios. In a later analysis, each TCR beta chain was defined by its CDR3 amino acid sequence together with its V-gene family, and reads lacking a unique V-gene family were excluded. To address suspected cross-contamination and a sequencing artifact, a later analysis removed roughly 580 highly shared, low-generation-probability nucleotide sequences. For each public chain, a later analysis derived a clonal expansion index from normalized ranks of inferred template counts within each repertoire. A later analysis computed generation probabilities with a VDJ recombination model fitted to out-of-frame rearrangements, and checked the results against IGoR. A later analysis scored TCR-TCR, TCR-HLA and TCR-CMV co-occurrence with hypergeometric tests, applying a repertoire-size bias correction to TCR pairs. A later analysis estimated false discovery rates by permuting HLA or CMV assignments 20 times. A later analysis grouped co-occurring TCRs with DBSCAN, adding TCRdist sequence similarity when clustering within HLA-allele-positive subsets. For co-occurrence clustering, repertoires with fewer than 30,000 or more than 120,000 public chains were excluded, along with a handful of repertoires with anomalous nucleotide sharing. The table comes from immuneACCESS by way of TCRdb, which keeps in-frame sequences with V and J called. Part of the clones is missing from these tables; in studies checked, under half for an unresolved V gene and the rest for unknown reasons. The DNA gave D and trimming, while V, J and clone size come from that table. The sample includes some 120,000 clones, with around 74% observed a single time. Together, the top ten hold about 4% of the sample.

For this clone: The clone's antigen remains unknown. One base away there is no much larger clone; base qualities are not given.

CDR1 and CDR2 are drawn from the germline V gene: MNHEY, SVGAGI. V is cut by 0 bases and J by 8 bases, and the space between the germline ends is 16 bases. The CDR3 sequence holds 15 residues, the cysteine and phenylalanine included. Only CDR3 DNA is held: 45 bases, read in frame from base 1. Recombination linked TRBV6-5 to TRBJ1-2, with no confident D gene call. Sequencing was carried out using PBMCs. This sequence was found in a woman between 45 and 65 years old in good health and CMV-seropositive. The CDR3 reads CASSYSTVTQRGYTF. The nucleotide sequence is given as TGTGCCAGCAGTTACTCGACGGTCACCCAGAGGGGCTACACCTTC.